This T cell receptor beta chain was retrieved from a study of CD8 T cells in ankylosing spondylitis. This CDR3 has 16 residues. CDR1 and CDR2 from the germline V gene are SQVTM and ANQGSEA. The V and J ends lost 1 base and 2 bases respectively, with 17 bases between them. A single record per CDR3 protein comes from TCRdb applying MiXCR to the 5' RACE reads. The repertoire has about 250,000 distinct CDR3 sequences, roughly a third of them found once; the top ten carry about 4.2%. The rearrangement uses TRBV29-1 and TRBJ2-5; weak D call: TRBD2 (6 bases). The sequence was collected from a male donor with ankylosing spondylitis or in good health (not recorded which). The sequenced sample was blood, either unsorted or a sorted T cell fraction (not recorded which). For the CDR3, the DNA is TGCAGCGTTGAAGGTCCCCAGCGGGTGGTACAAGAGACCCAGTACTTC. It translates to CSVEGPQRVVQETQYF. Full variable domain (remainder filled in from reference TRBV29-1 and TRBJ2-5): SAVISQKPSRDICQRGTSLTIQCQVDSQVTMMFWYRQQPGQSLTLIATANQGSEATYESGFVIDKFPISRPNLTFSTLTVSNMSPEDSSIYLCSVEGPQRVVQETQYFGPGTRLLVL.